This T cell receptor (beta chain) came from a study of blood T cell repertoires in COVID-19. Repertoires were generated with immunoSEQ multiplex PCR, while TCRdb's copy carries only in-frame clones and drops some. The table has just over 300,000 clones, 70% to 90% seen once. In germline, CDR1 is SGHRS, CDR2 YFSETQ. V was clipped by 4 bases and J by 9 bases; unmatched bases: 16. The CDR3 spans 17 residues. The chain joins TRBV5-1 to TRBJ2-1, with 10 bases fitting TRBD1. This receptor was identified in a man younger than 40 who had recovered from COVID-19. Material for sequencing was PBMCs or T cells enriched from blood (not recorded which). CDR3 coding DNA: TGCGCCAGCAGCGGGCTACGCCGGGACAGGGGTATGTCTGAGCAGTTCTTC. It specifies CASSGLRRDRGMSEQFF.